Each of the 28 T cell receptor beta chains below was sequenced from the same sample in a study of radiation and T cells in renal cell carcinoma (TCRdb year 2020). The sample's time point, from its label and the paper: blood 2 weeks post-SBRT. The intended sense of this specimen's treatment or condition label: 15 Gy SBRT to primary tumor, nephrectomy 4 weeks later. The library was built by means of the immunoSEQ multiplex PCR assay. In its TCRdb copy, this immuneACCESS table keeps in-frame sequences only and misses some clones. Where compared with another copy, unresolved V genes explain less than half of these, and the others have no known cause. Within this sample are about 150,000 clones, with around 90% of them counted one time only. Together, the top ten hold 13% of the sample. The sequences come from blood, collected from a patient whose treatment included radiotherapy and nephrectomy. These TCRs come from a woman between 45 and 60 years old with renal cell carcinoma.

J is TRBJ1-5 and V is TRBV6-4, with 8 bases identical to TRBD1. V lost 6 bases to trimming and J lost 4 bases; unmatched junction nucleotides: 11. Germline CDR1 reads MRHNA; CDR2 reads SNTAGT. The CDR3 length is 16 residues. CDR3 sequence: CASSVDRVRSNQPQHF. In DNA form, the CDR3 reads TGTGCCAGCAGCGTGGACAGGGTGAGGTCGAATCAGCCCCAGCATTTT.

The CDR3 DNA reads TGTGCCACCAAAAAACAGGGACTAGGCTATGGCTACACCTTC. Amino acids: CATKKQGLGYGYTF. The V gene is TRBV27, the J gene TRBJ1-2, with D maybe TRBD1 (6 bases). V was cut by 10 bases and J by 4 bases, with 19 bases left in between. There are 14 residues in the CDR3. CDR1 is MNHEY, CDR2 SMNVEV, per germline (reference sequence).

CDR3 sequence reads: CASSQRGITDTQYF. The CDR3 DNA reads as TGTGCCAGCAGCCAGCGGGGAATCACAGATACGCAGTATTTT. The chain carries TRBV7-9 and TRBJ2-3, with TRBD2 matching 7 bases. V lost 5 bases, J lost 2 bases, and 4 bases stayed unmatched. Germline-derived CDR1 and CDR2 are SEHNR and FQNEAQ (reference sequence). There are 14 residues in the CDR3.

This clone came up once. The CDR3 nucleotides are TGTGCCAGCAGCACGGGGGGGGGACAGGAACTACCACATGGCTACACCTTC. This encodes CASSTGGGQELPHGYTF. The chain is built from TRBV5-4 and TRBJ1-2; 8 bases agree with TRBD1. V lost 4 bases and J lost 6; bases outside the gene matches: 17. From germline, CDR1 is SGHNT and CDR2 YYREEE (reference sequence). There are 17 residues in the CDR3.

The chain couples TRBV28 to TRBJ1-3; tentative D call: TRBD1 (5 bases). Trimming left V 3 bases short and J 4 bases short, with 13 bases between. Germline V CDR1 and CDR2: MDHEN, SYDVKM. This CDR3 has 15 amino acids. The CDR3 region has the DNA TGTGCCAGCAGTTTCCTGACCGGGGGAGGAAACACCATATATTTT. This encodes CASSFLTGGGNTIYF.

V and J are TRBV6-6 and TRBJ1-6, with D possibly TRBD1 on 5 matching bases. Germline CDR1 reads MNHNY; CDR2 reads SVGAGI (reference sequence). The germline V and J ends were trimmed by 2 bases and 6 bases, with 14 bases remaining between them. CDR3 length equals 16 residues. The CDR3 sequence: CASSYGGGDGNSPLHF. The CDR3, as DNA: TGTGCCAGCAGTTACGGCGGAGGGGACGGTAATTCACCCCTCCACTTT.

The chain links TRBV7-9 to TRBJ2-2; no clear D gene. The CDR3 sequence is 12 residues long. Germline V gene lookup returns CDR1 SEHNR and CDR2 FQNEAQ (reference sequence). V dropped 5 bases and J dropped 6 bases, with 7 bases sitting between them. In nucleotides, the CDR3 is TGTGCCAGCAGCCCGACCTCCGGGGAGCTGTTTTTT. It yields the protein CASSPTSGELFF.

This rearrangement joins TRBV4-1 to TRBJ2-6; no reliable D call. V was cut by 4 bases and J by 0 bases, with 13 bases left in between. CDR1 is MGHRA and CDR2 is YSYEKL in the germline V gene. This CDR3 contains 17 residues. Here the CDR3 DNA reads TGCGCCAGCAGCCTTACCACCGCCAACTCTGGGGCCAACGTCCTGACTTTC. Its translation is CASSLTTANSGANVLTF.

The CDR3 DNA reads as TGCGCCAGCAGCAGGACTGGGGCCCAGGAGGGTGGCTACACCTTC. It translates to CASSRTGAQEGGYTF. The chain employs TRBV5-1 and TRBJ1-2; TRBD1 might be the D (5 bases). V was pared by 4 bases and J by 7 bases, with 20 bases between. CDR1 is SGHRS, CDR2 YFSETQ, per germline. This CDR3 is built from 15 residues. The variable domain in full, with the rest retrieved from reference TRBV5-1 and TRBJ1-2, is KAGVTQTPRYLIKTRGQQVTLSCSPISGHRSVSWYQQTPGQGLQFLFEYFSETQRNKGNFPGRFSGRQFSNSRSEMNVSTLELGDSALYLCASSRTGAQEGGYTFGSGTRLTVV.

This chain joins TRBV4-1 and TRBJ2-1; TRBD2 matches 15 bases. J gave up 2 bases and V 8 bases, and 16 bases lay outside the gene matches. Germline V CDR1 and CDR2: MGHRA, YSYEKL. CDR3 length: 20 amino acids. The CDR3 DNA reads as TGCGCCAGCGCCCGACTGGGACTAGCGGGGGGCCGTGGCCCCTACAATGAGCAGTTCTTC. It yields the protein CASARLGLAGGRGPYNEQFF.

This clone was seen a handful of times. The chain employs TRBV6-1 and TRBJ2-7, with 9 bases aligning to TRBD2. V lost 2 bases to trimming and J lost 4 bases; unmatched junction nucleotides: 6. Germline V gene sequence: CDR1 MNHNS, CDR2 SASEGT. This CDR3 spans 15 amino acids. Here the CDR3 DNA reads TGTGCCAGCAGTGAATTTAGCGGGGGAGTATACGAGCAGTACTTC. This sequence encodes CASSEFSGGVYEQYF.

The DNA for the CDR3 is TGTGCCAGTAAGGTACAGGGGGCGGGGAACACTGAAGCTTTCTTT. Translated: CASKVQGAGNTEAFF. V is TRBV19 and J is TRBJ1-1; 9 positions agree with TRBD1. Germline V lookup: CDR1 LNHDA, CDR2 SQIVND (reference sequence). The CDR3 runs to 15 residues. V dropped 7 bases and J dropped 1; count of bases not matched to a gene: 7.

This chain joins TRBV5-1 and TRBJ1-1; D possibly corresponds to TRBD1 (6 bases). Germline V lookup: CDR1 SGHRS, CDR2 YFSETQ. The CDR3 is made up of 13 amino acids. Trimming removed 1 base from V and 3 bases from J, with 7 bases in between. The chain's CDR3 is CASSLRGDTEAFF. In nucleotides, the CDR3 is TGCGCCAGCAGCTTGAGGGGGGACACTGAAGCTTTCTTT.

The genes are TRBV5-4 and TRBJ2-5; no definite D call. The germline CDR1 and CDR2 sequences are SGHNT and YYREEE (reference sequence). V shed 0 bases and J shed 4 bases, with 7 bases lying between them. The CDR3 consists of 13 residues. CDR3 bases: TGTGCCAGCAGCTTGGCGGTCCTAGAGACCCAGTACTTC. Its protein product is CASSLAVLETQYF.

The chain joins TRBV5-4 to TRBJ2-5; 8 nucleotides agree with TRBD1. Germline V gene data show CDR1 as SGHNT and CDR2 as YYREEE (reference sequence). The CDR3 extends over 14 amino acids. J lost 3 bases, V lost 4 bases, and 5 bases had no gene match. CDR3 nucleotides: TGTGCCAGCAGCGTGAGACAGGGGAAAGAGACCCAGTACTTC. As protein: CASSVRQGKETQYF.

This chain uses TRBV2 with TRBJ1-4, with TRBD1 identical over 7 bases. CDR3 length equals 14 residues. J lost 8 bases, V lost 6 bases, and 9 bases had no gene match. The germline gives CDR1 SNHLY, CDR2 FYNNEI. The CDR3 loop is CASSSRQGLEKLFF. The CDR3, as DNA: TGTGCCAGCAGCAGCAGACAGGGTCTCGAAAAACTGTTTTTT. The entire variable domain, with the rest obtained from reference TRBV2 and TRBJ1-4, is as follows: EPEVTQTPSHQVTQMGQEVILRCVPISNHLYFYWYRQILGQKVEFLVSFYNNEISEKSEIFDDQFSVERPDGSNFTLKIRSTKLEDSAMYFCASSSRQGLEKLFFGSGTQLSVL.

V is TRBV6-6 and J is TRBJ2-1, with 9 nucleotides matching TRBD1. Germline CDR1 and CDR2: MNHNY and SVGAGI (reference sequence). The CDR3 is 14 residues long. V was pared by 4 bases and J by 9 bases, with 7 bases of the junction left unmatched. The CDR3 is CASSWGTGPSEQFF. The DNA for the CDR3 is TGTGCCAGCAGTTGGGGGACAGGGCCTAGTGAGCAGTTCTTC.

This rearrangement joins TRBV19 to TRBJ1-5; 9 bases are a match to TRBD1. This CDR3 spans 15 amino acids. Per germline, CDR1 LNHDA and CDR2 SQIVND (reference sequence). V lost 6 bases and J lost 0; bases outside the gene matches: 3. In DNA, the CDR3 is TGTGCCAGTAGCCAGACAGGGGGTAGCAATCAGCCCCAGCATTTT. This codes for CASSQTGGSNQPQHF.

Here the CDR3 reads CSVNTGSGNTIYF. CDR3 nucleotides: TGCAGCGTTAATACAGGGTCAGGAAACACCATATATTTT. V usage is TRBV29-1 and J usage is TRBJ1-3, with a possible D match to TRBD1 (6 bases). This CDR3 is 13 amino acids long. V dropped 5 bases and J dropped 4 bases, with 12 bases sitting between them. Per the germline V gene, CDR1 is SQVTM and CDR2 is ANQGSEA.

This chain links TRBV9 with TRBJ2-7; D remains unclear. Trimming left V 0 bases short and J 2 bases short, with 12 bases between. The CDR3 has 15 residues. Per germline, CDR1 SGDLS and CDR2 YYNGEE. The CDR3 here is CASSVDVSPTYEQYF. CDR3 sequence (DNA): TGTGCCAGCAGCGTAGACGTTAGCCCGACCTACGAGCAGTACTTC.

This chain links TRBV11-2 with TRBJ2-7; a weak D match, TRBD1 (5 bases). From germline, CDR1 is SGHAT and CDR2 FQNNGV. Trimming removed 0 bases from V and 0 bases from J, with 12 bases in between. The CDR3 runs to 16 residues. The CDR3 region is CASSLDPGTGSYEQYF. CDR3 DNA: TGTGCCAGCAGCTTAGATCCCGGAACAGGCTCCTACGAGCAGTACTTC.

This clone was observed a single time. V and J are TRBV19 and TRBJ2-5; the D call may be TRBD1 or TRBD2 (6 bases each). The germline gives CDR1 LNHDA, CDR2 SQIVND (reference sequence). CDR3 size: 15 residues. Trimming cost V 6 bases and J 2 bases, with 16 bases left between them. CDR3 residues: CASSQGGGGQETQYF. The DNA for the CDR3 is TGTGCCAGTAGCCAAGGAGGGGGTGGGCAAGAGACCCAGTACTTC.

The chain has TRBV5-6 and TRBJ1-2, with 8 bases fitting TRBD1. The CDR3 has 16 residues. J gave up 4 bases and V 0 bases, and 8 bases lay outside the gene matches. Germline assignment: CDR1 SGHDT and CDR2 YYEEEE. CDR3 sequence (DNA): TGTGCCAGCAGCTTGGACTCAGGGGGCCTGGGCTATGGCTACACCTTC. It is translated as CASSLDSGGLGYGYTF.

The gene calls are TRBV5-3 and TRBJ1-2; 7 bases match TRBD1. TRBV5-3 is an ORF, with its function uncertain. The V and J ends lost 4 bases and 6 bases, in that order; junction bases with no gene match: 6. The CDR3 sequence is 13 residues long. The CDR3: CARSATGYDGYTF. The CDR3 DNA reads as TGTGCCAGAAGCGCGACAGGGTACGATGGCTACACCTTC.

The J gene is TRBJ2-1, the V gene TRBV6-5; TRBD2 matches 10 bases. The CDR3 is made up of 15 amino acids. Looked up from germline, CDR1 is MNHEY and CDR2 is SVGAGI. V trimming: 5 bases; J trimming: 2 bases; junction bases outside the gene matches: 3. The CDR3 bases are TGTGCCAGCAGTCGTAGCGGGGGGCCCTACAATGAGCAGTTCTTC. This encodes CASSRSGGPYNEQFF.

The CDR3 DNA is TGCGCCAGCAGCTTTCGGGGGGGCCCCCCCGAGCAGTTCTTC. Protein: CASSFRGGPPEQFF. The chain employs TRBV5-1 and TRBJ2-1; the match to TRBD2 covers 8 bases. This CDR3 has 14 residues. Trimming cost V 2 bases and J 10 bases; bases outside gene matches: 8. Germline V lookup: CDR1 SGHRS, CDR2 YFSETQ.

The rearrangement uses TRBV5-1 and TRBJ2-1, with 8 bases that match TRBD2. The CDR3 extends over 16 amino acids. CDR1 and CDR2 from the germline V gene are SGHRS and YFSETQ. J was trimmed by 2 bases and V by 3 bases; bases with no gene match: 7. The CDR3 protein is CASSSGAGGAYNEQFF. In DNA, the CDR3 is TGCGCCAGCAGCTCGGGGGCCGGGGGGGCCTACAATGAGCAGTTCTTC.

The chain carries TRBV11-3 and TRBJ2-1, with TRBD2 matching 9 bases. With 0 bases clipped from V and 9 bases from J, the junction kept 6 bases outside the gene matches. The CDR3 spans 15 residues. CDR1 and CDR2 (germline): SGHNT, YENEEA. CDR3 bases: TGTGCCAGCAGCTTAGAGTCTGGCGGGGGGGCTGAGCAGTTCTTC. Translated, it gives CASSLESGGGAEQFF.